A single sample gave rise to the 6 T cell receptor beta chains below, sequenced in a study of quantifying T cell responses using KT2 cells. Study as a whole: Reverse transcription used primers in the TCR alpha and beta constant regions.

A single-stranded UMI oligo with SP2 sequence was ligated to cDNA 3' ends. First-round PCR used 4 to 5 cycles and beta primers RC1.1 and RC1.2 covering TRBC1 and TRBC2. TCRdb recomputed calls from the UMI-ligation and nested PCR reads with MiXCR, one row per CDR3 protein. The sample shows roughly 51,000 distinct CDR3 sequences, more than 9% of them seen only once. The sequenced sample was PBMCs spiked with cells of the T cell clone KT2. The receptors come from a human donor.

The chain has TRBV7-2 and TRBJ1-5; TRBD1 might be the D (5 bases). The CDR3 is 16 residues long. Germline values: CDR1 SGHTA, CDR2 FQGNSA. The ends were cut back, 2 bases at V and 9 bases at J, with 20 bases in the middle. The CDR3: CASSLSSVGGKGPQHF. The CDR3 DNA reads TGTGCCAGCAGCTTATCAAGCGTTGGGGGGAAGGGGCCCCAGCATTTT.

At least ten counts were recorded for this clonotype. The chain carries TRBV20-1 and TRBJ2-5; D is unresolved. Germline V gene lookup returns CDR1 DFQATT and CDR2 SNEGSKA (reference sequence). There are 12 residues in the CDR3. The CDR3 nucleotides read TGCACCGCACGGACCTTAGTGGAGACCCAGTACTTC. Encoded protein: CTARTLVETQYF.

V is TRBV29-1 and J is TRBJ2-3, with 8 bases identical to TRBD1. The ends lost 4 bases at V and 3 bases at J; junction bases unmatched: 6. Germline CDR1 is SQVTM and CDR2 is ANQGSEA. The CDR3 sequence is 14 residues long. CDR3: CSVGSDRETDTQYF. Written as DNA, the CDR3 is TGCAGCGTTGGGTCGGACAGGGAGACAGATACGCAGTATTTT.

This clonotype was picked up a small number of times. The V gene is TRBV4-2, the J gene TRBJ2-1; D is uncertain. From germline, CDR1 is LGHNA and CDR2 YNFKEQ. This CDR3 has 15 amino acids. V was trimmed by 0 bases and J by 4 bases, leaving 10 bases between them. CDR3: CASSQETARYNEQFF. The CDR3 DNA sequence: TGTGCCAGCAGCCAAGAGACGGCCAGGTACAATGAGCAGTTCTTC.

The rearrangement links TRBV11-3 to TRBJ2-1; D gene ambiguous. The CDR3 is 14 residues long. Trimming took off 4 bases at V and 0 bases at J, with 7 bases between the two ends. Germline V gene sequence: CDR1 SGHNT, CDR2 YENEEA. Here the CDR3 DNA reads TGTGCCAGCAGCTCGGTACTCTCCTACAATGAGCAGTTCTTC. It translates to CASSSVLSYNEQFF.

This clonotype was counted only a few times. V and J are TRBV5-1 and TRBJ1-2; D is ambiguous. The V end was cut by 4 bases, the J end by 4 bases, with 14 bases between. Germline values: CDR1 SGHRS, CDR2 YFSETQ. CDR3 length: 14 residues. The CDR3 spells CASSHDTNVYGYTF. CDR3 DNA: TGCGCCAGCAGCCATGACACCAATGTCTATGGCTACACCTTC.